One TCR beta chain is described in this entry. The antigen this receptor binds is unknown. It has no much larger one-base neighbor in the sample; base qualities were not kept. In total, 500 to 700 healthy bone marrow donors made up the cohort. Cohort members were all nominally healthy when sampled, although unrecorded immune exposures were likely present. The donor was CMV seronegative and belonged to the group of around 400 seronegative cohort members. A peripheral blood sample was provided by each donor, and peripheral blood mononuclear cells were used for TCR beta sequencing. The Qiagen DNeasy Blood Extraction Kit was used to extract genomic DNA from the blood cell samples. This entry belongs to a study of cytomegalovirus exposure and HLA in healthy donors (dated by TCRdb to the late 2010s). Background for the entire study: An earlier analysis of roughly 630 of the donors reported about 250 Gb of sequence data and some 120 million unique TCR beta sequences from about 200 million T cells. Roughly 300 gigabases of sequencing data and about 92 million unique TCR sequences made up an early release that covered approximately 700 HLA-typed donors. Among the roughly 400 genotyped donors, approximately 82% belonged to the genetic ancestry cluster associated with self-reported Caucasian donors. The study was designed to test whether signatures of past pathogen exposure could be identified by cataloging public T cell receptors. Using immunosequencing, the study profiled T cell repertoires from 640 or so subjects and related those repertoires to cytomegalovirus serostatus. A separate validation cohort of approximately 120 different subjects was used in addition to the roughly 700-subject first cohort. To predict cytomegalovirus infection status, the study combined high-throughput TCR immunosequencing, statistical association of individual TCRs with disease status, and machine learning. A later analysis re-analyzed previously published TCR beta repertoires from 600 to 850 donors and added high-resolution HLA genotyping to study TCR occurrence patterns. In the later analysis, no new phenotypic data were used to find candidate immune exposures; instead, reliance was placed on TCR beta sequences and their occurrence across donors. An earlier analysis of approximately 500 of the donors applied high-throughput TCR beta sequencing to assess whether each TCR beta V gene segment acted as functional or pseudogenic. Alongside the repertoire data, information on donor age, sex, ethnicity and CMV serostatus was compiled. In a later genetic analysis, genome-wide SNP genotypes for about 55% of the roughly 700 donors were used, and that subset was treated as a discovery cohort. Every repertoire in the discovery cohort had been generated on one and the same sequencing platform. HLA typing included class I and class II loci at four-digit resolution. Typing coverage varied by locus: roughly 620-640 donors for A, B, C, DRB1 and DQB1; some 520 for DQA1; over 600 for DPA1; more than 450 for DPB1. Four to six DR-DQ haplotypes were handled as single units for association and clustering, since linkage in the cohort was strong. On average, over 200,000 unique TCR beta nucleotide sequences were sequenced per donor among about 400 genotyped donors of the cohort, with roughly 19% of those sequences being non-productive.

At the junction V is shortened by 2 bases and J by 6 bases, with 10 bases in between. Counted from cysteine to phenylalanine, this CDR3 has 13 amino acids. Only the CDR3 DNA is retained, 39 bases long and in frame from the first base. The germline V gene provides CDR1 SNHLY and CDR2 FYNNEI. Library construction relied on the immunoSEQ multiplex PCR assay. The multiplex PCR relied on a mix of 60 forward primers for TCR Vbeta segments and 13 reverse primers for TCR Jbeta segments. Amplification of the CDR3 region of rearranged TCR beta genes was performed with a multiplex PCR assay on genomic DNA. On the Illumina HiSeq System, the amplified TCR beta libraries were sequenced as 87-base-pair reads. The published analysis was carried out like this. A later analysis counted about 82 million unique TCR beta chains across the approximately 700 repertoires, and roughly 11 million of these chains were shared by at least two donors. A nearest-neighbor algorithm error-corrected the raw reads and collapsed the reads into unique sequences, merging closely related sequences to remove PCR and sequencing errors. CDR3 sequences were aligned to IMGT reference sequences to assign V, D and J gene segments. For a sequence to be retained, a match of at least six nucleotides was required to both a V gene segment and a J gene segment. Rearrangements were called productive when the CDR3 lacked stop codons and stayed in frame with V and J; all others were non-productive. Following IMGT convention, CDR3 was defined as the stretch from the second conserved V-encoded cysteine to the conserved J-encoded phenylalanine. Sequences without an unambiguous match to a single V gene segment were excluded from the earlier analysis of a few hundred of the donors. In an earlier analysis of 587 of the donors, a V segment was called functional when productive rearrangements were above 56.7%, and segregating when the standard deviation between donors exceeded 5%. To diagnose cytomegalovirus status from the catalog of TCR beta chain sequences, a statistical classification framework was built. In a later analysis, TCR nucleotide sequences were compared against IMGT/GENE-DB human TR gene sequences so that V and J genes could be assigned. Using the TCRdist pipeline, a later analysis assigned CDR3 sequences along with most-parsimonious VDJ recombination scenarios. A later analysis defined each TCR beta chain by its CDR3 amino acid sequence plus V-gene family, and excluded reads lacking a unique V-gene family. A later analysis removed several hundred highly shared, low-generation-probability nucleotide sequences to deal with suspected cross-contamination and a sequencing artifact. In a later analysis, a clonal expansion index was calculated for each public chain from normalized within-repertoire ranks of inferred template counts. In a later analysis, generation probabilities were computed using a VDJ recombination model fitted to out-of-frame rearrangements, and the results were checked against IGoR. Hypergeometric tests were used in a later analysis to score TCR-TCR, TCR-HLA and TCR-CMV co-occurrence, with a repertoire-size bias correction applied to the TCR pairs. In a later analysis, false discovery rates were estimated by permuting HLA or CMV assignments 20 times. In a later analysis, co-occurring TCRs were grouped using DBSCAN, and TCRdist sequence similarity was added for clustering within HLA-allele-positive subsets. Co-occurrence clustering excluded repertoires with fewer than 30,000 or more than 120,000 public chains, plus five with anomalous nucleotide sharing. TCRdb stores this immuneACCESS table with in-frame sequences only. Part of the clones is absent; in the studies checked, under half of the shortfall reflects unresolved V genes, and no reason is known for the rest. The V and J calls and clone size are taken from that table; D and trimming were inferred from the DNA. This sample gives some 110,000 clones in total; over 60% of them show up just once. The ten largest clones take up 1.9% of the sample.

The research as a whole found: Specific HLA alleles were associated with over 15,000 TCR beta sequences at a false discovery rate of 0.05 in a later analysis. Presence/absence analyses assumed roughly uniform sequencing depth across donors, an assumption that may not hold. An association between a missense DCLRE1C variant and V-gene and J-gene trimming of TCR beta chains was found in a later genetic analysis and replicated in an independent cohort. Approximately 18 rarely observed V segments, including chromosome 9 orphons, were excluded from the earlier analysis of approximately 600 of the donors because counts were too low. According to the authors, the approach could potentially be generalized to other disease states and immunological phenotypes. In vitro tests confirmed that a few of the cytomegalovirus-associated TCR beta chains recognize cytomegalovirus antigens. The only immune exposure information available for the cohort was CMV serostatus. The classifier was reported to diagnose cytomegalovirus status with high specificity and sensitivity in both the original and validation cohorts. While some public TCRs were present in many individuals, most TCR sequences turned up only very rarely across donors. In a later analysis, HLA-associated TCR beta chains were found to be more clonally expanded and to have lower generation probabilities than equally common non-associated chains. A later genetic analysis reported fewer N-insertions in productive TCRs among donors in an Asian-associated ancestry cluster than the roughly 620-donor mean. The cohort was sequenced for TCR beta chains only, and without alpha or paired-chain data the features that could be detected were limited. HLA typing was unavailable for some donors at each locus, so association tests used only the typed subset. Strong co-occurrence of HLA alleles, especially DR and DQ, made assigning TCR associations to individual alleles difficult. In a later analysis, TCR association rates were found to vary across HLA loci, with the most associated TCRs seen for DRB1 alleles and the fewest for HLA-C alleles. An earlier analysis of approximately 600 of the donors showed that most TCR beta V segments appeared in productive rearrangements either about 90% or about 30% of the time, which broadly matched IMGT annotations. The 87-base-pair reads could not distinguish some IMGT-functional V segments, including TRBV6-2 and TRBV6-3, so those segments were excluded. Linkage disequilibrium might explain the correlated functional status among segregating V segments, but an unknown experimental factor could not be ruled out. A further reported finding was that TCR beta sequences accurately predicted the HLA-A and HLA-B alleles for most subjects in the first cohort. A total of 164 TCR beta chains were listed by the study as associated with cytomegalovirus. In a later analysis, several top co-occurrence clusters were reported to appear linked to parvovirus B19, influenza, CMV and Epstein-Barr virus. In a later analysis, most CMV-associated TCR beta chains were found to appear HLA-restricted, with HLA associations seemingly driven largely by CMV exposure. A cluster of highly shared sequence variants was judged likely to represent a technical artifact of the sequencing pipeline.

The TCR sequence derives from a man in his forties or fifties in good health and CMV-seronegative. What was sequenced was PBMCs. The chain joins TRBV2 to TRBJ1-2; the D gene is unclear. The nucleotide sequence reads as follows: TGTGCCAGCAGTGAAACGAGCGGGGATGGCTACACCTTC. Its amino acids are CASSETSGDGYTF. Supplemented by the reference TRBV2 and TRBJ1-2 proteins around the CDR3, the complete variable domain is EPEVTQTPSHQVTQMGQEVILRCVPISNHLYFYWYRQILGQKVEFLVSFYNNEISEKSEIFDDQFSVERPDGSNFTLKIRSTKLEDSAMYFCASSETSGDGYTFGSGTRLTVV.